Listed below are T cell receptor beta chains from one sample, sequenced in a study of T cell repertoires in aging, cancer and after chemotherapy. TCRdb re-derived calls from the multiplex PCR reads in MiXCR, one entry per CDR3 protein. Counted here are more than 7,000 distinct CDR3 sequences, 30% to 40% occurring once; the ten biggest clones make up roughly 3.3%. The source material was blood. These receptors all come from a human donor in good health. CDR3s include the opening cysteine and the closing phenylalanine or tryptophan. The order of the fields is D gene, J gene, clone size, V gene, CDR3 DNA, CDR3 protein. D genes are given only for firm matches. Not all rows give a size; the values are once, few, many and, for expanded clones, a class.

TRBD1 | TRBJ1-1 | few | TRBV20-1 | TGCAGTGCGCCTTCCGGGACAGGGGCAGAAGGAGCTTTCTTT | CSAPSGTGAEGAFF
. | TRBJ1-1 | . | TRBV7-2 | TGTGCCAGCAGCTGGGGGACAATGGGTGGAAGGACTGAAGCTTTCTTT | CASSWGTMGGRTEAFF
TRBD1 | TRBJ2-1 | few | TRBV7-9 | TGTGCCAGCAGCTTTCTCCCGGGACAGGGCTACAATGAGCAGTTCTTC | CASSFLPGQGYNEQFF
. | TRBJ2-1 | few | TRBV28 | TGTGCCAGCAATAAGGCCTACAATGAGCAGTTCTTC | CASNKAYNEQFF
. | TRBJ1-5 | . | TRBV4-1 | TGCGCCAGCAGCCAGATGGATAGCAATCAGCCCCAGCATTTT | CASSQMDSNQPQHF
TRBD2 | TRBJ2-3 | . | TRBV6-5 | TGTGCCAGCAGCATGGGACTAGCGGGTTATACGCAGTATTTT | CASSMGLAGYTQYF
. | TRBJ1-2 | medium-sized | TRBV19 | TGTGCCAGTTTACCGGACCCTAACTATGGCTACACCTTC | CASLPDPNYGYTF
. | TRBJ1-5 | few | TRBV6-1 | TGTGCCAGCAGTGCCCGGGACGGTACCTGGCAGCCCCAGCATTTT | CASSARDGTWQPQHF
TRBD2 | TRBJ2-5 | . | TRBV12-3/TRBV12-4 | TGTGCCAGCAGTCCCCGGGGGAGGGCGGAGACCCAGTACTTC | CASSPRGRAETQYF
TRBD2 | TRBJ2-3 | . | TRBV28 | TGTGCCAGCAGTCCGCAGACTAGCGGGACCACAGATACGCAGTATTTT | CASSPQTSGTTDTQYF
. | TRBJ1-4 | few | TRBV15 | TGTGCCACCAGCAGAGCTCTCGGGAGTTATGAAAAACTGTTTTTT | CATSRALGSYEKLFF
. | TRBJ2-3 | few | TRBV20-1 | TGCAGTGCCCCGGGATTCCGTGGCACAGATACGCAGTATTTT | CSAPGFRGTDTQYF
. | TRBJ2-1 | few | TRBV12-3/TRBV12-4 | TGTGCCAGCAGTTTACGGACGGTTACGAATGAGCAGTTCTTC | CASSLRTVTNEQFF
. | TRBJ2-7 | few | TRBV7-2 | TGTGCCAGCAGCTTCAGGGGCACGTCCTACGAGCAGTACTTC | CASSFRGTSYEQYF
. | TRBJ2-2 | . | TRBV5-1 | TGCGCCAGCAGCCGGACAGTGTCGGTCACCGGGGAGCTGTTTTTT | CASSRTVSVTGELFF
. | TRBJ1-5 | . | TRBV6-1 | TGTGCCAGCAGTGAAAATTTCAGGTGGGCGACAGGCGGAAATCAGCCCCAGCATTTT | CASSENFRWATGGNQPQHF
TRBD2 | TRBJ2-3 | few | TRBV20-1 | TGCAGTGGTTTAAAGGGTAGCGGGGTCTCAGATACGCAGTATTTT | CSGLKGSGVSDTQYF
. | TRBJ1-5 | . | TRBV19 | TGTGCCAGTTTGAGAGGGATTAGCAATCAGCCCCAGCATTTT | CASLRGISNQPQHF
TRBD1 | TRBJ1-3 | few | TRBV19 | TGTGCCAGTAGTATGTCAGGGGGCGCGTACACCATATATTTT | CASSMSGGAYTIYF
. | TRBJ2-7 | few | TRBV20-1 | TGCAGTGCTAGGAGAGGGGGAGACCGGTACGAGCAGTACTTC | CSARRGGDRYEQYF
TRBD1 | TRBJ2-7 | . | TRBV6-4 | TGTGCCAGCAGGGCAACAGGGGGTTCCTACGAGCAGTACTTC | CASRATGGSYEQYF
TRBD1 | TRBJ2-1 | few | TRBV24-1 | TGTGCTTCCGGGACAGGGGGCGATGAGCAGTTCTTC | CASGTGGDEQFF
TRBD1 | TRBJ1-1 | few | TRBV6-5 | TGTGCCACCCAAGGATACGGACAGGGGGGCACTGAAGCTTTCTTT | CATQGYGQGGTEAFF
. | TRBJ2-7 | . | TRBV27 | TGTGCCAGCAGCCCTCATCCAGGGGCTCTTTACGAGCAGTACTTC | CASSPHPGALYEQYF
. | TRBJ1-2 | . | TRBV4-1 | TGCGCCAGCACCCAGACAGGCGGGGTCAGCTATGGCTACACCTTC | CASTQTGGVSYGYTF
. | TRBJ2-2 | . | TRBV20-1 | TGCAGTGCTAGAGGGGCCTGCCTCCCCGGGGAGCTGTTTTTT | CSARGACLPGELFF
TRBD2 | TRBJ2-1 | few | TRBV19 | TGTGCCAGTAGTCCCTCTCGGGGACTAGCGGGGCCTAGCTCCTACAATGAGCAGTTCTTC | CASSPSRGLAGPSSYNEQFF
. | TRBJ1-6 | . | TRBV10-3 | TGTGCCATCAGTGAAAGGGGGAGCTCCTATAATTCACCCCTCCACTTT | CAISERGSSYNSPLHF
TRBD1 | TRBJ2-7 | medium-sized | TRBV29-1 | TGCAGCTCGACAGGGGGCGCACGAGGCGAGCAGTACTTC | CSSTGGARGEQYF
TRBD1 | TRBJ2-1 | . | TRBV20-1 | TGCAGTGCCACCGCCGGGACAGGGGGGAATGAGCAGTTCTTC | CSATAGTGGNEQFF
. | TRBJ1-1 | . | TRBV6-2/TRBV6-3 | TGTGCCAGCAGTTTAAGAAAAAGGGACACTGCCTCGAACACTGAAGCTTTCTTT | CASSLRKRDTASNTEAFF
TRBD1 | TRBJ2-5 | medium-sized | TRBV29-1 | TGCAGCGTCGACAGGGTACAAGAGACCCAGTACTTC | CSVDRVQETQYF
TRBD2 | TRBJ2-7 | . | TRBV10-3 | TGTGCCATCAGTGACCCTAGCGGGAGTTCTTACGAGCAGTACTTC | CAISDPSGSSYEQYF
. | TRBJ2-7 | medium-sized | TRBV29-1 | TGCAGCGTCCGTGTGACGGGCGAGCAGTACTTC | CSVRVTGEQYF
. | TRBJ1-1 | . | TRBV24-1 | TGTGCCACCAGTTCCAGGGAAACTGAAGCTTTCTTT | CATSSRETEAFF
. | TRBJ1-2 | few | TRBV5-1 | TGCGCCAGCAGCGCTACGACAGGCCCCAACTATGGCTACACCTTC | CASSATTGPNYGYTF